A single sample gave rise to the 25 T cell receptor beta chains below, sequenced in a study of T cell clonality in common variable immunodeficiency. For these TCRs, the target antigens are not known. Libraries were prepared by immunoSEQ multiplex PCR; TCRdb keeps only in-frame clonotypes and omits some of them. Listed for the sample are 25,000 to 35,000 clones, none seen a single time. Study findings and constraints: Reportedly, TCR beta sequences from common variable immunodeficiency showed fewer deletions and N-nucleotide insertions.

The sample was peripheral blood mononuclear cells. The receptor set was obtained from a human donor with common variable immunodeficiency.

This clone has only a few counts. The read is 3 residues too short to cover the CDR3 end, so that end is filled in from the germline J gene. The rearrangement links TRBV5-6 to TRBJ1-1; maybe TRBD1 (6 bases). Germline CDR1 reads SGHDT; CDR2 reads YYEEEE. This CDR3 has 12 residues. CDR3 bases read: TGTGCCAGCAGCTTGGACAGGGTAGGG. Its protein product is CASSLDRVG. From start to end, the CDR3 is CASSLDRVGAFF. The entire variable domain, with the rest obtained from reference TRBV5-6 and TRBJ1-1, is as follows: DAGVTQSPTHLIKTRGQQVTLRCSPKSGHDTVSWYQQALGQGPQFIFQYYEEEERQRGNFPDRFSGHQFPNYSSELNVNALLLGDSALYLCASSLDRVGAFFGQGTRLTVV.

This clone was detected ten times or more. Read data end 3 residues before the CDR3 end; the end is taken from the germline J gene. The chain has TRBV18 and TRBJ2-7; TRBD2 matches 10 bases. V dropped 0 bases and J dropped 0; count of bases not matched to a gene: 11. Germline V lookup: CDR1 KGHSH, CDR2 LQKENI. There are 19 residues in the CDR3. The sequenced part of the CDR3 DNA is TGTGCCAGCTCACCACCGAGGCTAGCGGGAGTGAAGAGCTCCTACGAG. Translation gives CASSPPRLAGVKSSYE. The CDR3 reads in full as CASSPPRLAGVKSSYEQYF. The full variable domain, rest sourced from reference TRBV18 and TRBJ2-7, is NAGVMQNPRHLVRRRGQEARLRCSPMKGHSHVYWYRQLPEEGLKFMVYLQKENIIDESGMPKERFSAEFPKEGPSILRIQQVVRGDSAAYFCASSPPRLAGVKSSYEQYFGPGTRLTVT.

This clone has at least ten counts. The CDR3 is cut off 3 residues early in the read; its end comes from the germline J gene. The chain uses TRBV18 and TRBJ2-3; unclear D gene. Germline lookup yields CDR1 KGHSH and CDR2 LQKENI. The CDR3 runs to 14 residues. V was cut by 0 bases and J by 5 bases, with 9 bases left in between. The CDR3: CASSPPYQRDTQYF. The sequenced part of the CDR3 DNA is TGTGCCAGCTCACCACCATACCAGCGAGATACG.

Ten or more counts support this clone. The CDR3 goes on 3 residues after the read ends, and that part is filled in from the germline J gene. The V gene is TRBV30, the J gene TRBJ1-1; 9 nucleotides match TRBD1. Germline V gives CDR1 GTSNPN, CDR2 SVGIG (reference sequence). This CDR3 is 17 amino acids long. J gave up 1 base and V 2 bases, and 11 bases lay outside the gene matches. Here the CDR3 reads CAWSRTGTGWGNTEAFF. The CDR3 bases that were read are TGTGCCTGGAGTCGCACCGGGACAGGGTGGGGGAACACTGAA. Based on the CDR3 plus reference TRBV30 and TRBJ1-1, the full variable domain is SQTIHQWPATLVQPVGSPLSLECTVEGTSNPNLYWYRQAAGRGLQLLFYSVGIGQISSEVPQNLSASRPQDRQFILSSKKLLLSDSGFYLCAWSRTGTGWGNTEAFFGQGTRLTVV.

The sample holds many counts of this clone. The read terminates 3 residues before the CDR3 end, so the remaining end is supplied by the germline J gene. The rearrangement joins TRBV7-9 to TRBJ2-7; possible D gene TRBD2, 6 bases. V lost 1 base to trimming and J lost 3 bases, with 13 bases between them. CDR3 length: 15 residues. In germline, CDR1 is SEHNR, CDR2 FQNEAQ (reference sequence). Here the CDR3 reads CASSLEPARGYEQYF. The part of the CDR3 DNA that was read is TGTGCCAGCAGCTTAGAACCAGCGCGGGGCTACGAG.

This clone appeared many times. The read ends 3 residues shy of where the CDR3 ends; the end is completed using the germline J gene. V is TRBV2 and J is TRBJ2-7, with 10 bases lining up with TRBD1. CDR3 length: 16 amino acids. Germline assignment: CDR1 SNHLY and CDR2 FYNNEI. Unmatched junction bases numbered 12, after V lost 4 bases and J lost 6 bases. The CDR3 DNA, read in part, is TGTGCCAGCAGTGGGCTGACAGGGGGCGGGTATAGCGAG. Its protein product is CASSGLTGGGYSE. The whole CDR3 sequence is CASSGLTGGGYSEQYF.

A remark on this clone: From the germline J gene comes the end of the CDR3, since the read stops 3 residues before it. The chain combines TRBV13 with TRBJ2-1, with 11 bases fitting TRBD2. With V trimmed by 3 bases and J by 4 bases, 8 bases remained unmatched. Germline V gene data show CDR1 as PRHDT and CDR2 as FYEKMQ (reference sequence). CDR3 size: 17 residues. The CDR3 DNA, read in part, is TGTGCCAGCAGCTTCGGGACTAGCGGCCTATTATACAATGAG. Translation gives CASSFGTSGLLYNE. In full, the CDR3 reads CASSFGTSGLLYNEQFF.

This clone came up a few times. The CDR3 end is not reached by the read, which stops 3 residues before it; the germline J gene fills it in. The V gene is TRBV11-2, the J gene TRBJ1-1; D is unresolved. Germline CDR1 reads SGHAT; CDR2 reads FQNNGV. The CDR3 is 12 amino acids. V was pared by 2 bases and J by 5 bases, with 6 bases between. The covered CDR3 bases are TGTGCCAGCAGCTTAATAGGGACTGAA. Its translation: CASSLIGTE. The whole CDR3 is CASSLIGTEAFF.

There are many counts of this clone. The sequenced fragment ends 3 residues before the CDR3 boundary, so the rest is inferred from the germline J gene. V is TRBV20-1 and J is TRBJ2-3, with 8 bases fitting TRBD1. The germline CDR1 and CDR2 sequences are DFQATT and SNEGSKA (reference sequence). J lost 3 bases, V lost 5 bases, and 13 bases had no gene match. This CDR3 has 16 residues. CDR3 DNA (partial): TGCAGTGCTCCCCCGAGGTCTACAGGGGGAACAGATACG. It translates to CSAPPRSTGGTDT. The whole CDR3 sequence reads CSAPPRSTGGTDTQYF.

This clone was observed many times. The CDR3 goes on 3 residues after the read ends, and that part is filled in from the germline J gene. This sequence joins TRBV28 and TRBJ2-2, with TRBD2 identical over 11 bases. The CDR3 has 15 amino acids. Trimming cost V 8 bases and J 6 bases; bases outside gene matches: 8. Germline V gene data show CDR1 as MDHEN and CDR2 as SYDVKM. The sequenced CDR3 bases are TGTGCCAGCGGCAGACTAGCGGGATATTCCGGGGAG. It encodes CASGRLAGYSGE. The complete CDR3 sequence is CASGRLAGYSGELFF.

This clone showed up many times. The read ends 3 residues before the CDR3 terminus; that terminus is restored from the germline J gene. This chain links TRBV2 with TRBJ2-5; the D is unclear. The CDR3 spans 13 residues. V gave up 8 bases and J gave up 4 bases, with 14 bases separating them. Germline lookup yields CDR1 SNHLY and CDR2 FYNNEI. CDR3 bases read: TGTGCCAGCGTGAACCAGCGACGAGAGACC. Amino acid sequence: CASVNQRRET. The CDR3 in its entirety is CASVNQRRETQYF.

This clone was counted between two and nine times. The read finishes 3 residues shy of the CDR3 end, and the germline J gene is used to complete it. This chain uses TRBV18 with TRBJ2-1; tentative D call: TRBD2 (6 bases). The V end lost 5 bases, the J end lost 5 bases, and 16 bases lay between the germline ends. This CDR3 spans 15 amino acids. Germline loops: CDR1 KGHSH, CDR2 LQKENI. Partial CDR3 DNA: TGTGCCAGCTCAGCCAGCGGGCCTGGGGACAATGAG. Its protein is CASSASGPGDNE. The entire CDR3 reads CASSASGPGDNEQFF.

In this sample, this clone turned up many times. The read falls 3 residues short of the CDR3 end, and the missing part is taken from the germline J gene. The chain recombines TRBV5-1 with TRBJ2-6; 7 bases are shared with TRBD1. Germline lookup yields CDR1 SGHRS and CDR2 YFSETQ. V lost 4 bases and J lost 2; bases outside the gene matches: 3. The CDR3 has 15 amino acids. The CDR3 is CASSTGTAGANVLTF. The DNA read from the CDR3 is TGCGCCAGCAGCACCGGGACAGCTGGGGCCAACGTC.

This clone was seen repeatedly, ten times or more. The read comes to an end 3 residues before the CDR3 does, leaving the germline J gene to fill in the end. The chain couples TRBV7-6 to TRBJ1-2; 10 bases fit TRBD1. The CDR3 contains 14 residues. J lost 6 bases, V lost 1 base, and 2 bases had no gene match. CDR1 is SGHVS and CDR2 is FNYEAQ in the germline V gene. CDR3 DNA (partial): TGTGCCAGCAGCTTAGTTGGGACAGGGGATGGC. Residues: CASSLVGTGDG. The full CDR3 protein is CASSLVGTGDGYTF.

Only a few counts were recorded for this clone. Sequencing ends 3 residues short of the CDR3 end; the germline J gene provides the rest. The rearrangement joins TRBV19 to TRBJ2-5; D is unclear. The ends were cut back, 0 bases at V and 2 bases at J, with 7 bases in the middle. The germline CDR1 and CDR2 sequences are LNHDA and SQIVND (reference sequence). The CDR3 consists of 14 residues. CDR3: CASSIDTRQETQYF. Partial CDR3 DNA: TGTGCCAGTAGTATAGATACAAGACAAGAGACC.

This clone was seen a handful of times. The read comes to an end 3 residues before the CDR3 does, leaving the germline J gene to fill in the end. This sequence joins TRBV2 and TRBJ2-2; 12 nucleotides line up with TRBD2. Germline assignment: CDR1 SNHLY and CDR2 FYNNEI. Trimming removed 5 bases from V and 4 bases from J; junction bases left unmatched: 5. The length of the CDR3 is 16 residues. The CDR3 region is CASSMLAGGGTGELFF. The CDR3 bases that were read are TGTGCCAGCAGTATGCTAGCGGGAGGGGGCACCGGGGAG.

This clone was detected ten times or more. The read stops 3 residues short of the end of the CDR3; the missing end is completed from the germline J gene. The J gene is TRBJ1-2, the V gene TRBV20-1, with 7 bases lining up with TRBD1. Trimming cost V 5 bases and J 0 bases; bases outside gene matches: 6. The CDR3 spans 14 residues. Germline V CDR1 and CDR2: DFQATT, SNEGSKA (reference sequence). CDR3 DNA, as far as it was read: TGCAGTGCTCCTCGGACAGGAGCTAACTATGGC. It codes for CSAPRTGANYG. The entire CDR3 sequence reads CSAPRTGANYGYTF.

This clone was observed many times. CDR3 sequence reads: CAWSWDFSGNYNEQFF. The part of the CDR3 DNA that was read is TGTGCCTGGAGTTGGGACTTTAGCGGGAATTACAATGAG. The V call is TRBV30, the J call TRBJ2-1; 8 bases map to TRBD2. The read falls 3 residues short of the CDR3 end, and the missing part is taken from the germline J gene. V lost 2 bases and J lost 4; bases outside the gene matches: 10. The CDR3 totals 16 residues. Germline CDR1 GTSNPN, CDR2 SVGIG (reference sequence).

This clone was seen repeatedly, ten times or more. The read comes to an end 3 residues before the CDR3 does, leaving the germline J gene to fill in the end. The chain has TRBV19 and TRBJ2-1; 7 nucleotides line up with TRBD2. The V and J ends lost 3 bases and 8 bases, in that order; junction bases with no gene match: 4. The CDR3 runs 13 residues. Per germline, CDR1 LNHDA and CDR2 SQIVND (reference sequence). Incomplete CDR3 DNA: TGTGCCAGTAGTATCGGAGCGGGGCATGAG. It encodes CASSIGAGHE. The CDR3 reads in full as CASSIGAGHEQFF.

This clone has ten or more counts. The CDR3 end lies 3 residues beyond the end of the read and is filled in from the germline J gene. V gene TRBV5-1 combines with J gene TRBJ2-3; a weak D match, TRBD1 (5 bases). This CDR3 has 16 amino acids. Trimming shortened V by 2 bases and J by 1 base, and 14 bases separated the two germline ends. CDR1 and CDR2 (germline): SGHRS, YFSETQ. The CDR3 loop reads CASSLTGLKGTDTQYF. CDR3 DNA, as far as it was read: TGCGCCAGCAGCTTAACAGGCCTGAAGGGCACAGATACG.

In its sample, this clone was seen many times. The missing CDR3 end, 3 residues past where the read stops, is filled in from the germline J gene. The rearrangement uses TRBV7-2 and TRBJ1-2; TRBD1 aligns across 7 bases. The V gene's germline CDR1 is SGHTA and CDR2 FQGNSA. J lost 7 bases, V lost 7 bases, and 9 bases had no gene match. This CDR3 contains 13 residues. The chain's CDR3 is CASNRRGVIGYTF. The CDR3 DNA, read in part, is TGTGCCAGCAACCGCAGGGGGGTCATTGGC.

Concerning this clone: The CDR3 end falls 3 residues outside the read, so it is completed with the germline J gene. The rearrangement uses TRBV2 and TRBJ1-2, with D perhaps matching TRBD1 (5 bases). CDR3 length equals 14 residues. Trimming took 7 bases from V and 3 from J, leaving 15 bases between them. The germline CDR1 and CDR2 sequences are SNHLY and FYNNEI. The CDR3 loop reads CASIVGGLDYGYTF. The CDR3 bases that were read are TGTGCCAGCATTGTTGGGGGGTTGGACTATGGC.

The CDR3 protein is CAWTRQAGTEAFF. The CDR3 bases that were read are TGTGCCTGGACGAGACAGGCTGGGACTGAA. The chain uses TRBV30 and TRBJ1-1; possible D gene TRBD1, 6 bases. The missing CDR3 end, 3 residues past where the read stops, is filled in from the germline J gene. Germline V CDR1 and CDR2: GTSNPN, SVGIG (reference sequence). V gave up 4 bases and J gave up 5 bases, with 14 bases separating them. CDR3 size: 13 residues.

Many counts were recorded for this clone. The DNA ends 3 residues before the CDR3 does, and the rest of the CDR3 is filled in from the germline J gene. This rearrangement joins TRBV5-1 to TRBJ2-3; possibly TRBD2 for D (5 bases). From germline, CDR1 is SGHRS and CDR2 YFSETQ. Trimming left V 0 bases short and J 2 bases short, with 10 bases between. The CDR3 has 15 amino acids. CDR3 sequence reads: CASSLALANTDTQYF. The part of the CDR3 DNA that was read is TGCGCCAGCAGCTTGGCCCTAGCTAACACAGATACG.

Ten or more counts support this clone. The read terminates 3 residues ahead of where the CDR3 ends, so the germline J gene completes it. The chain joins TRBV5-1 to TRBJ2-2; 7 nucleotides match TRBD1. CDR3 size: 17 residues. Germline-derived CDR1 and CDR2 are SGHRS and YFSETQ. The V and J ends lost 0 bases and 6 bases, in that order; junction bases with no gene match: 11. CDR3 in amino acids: CASSLGQGVRGSGELFF. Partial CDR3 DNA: TGCGCCAGCAGCTTGGGGCAGGGGGTCCGAGGTTCCGGGGAG.